The 16 T cell receptor beta chains listed next were all sequenced from one sample in a study of blood T cells in healthy people across ages. Then a second PCR, running roughly 7 to 11 cycles, was carried out with a sample-barcoded 5' primer and a J-beta primer mix. In TCRdb, the 5' RACE reads were re-called with MiXCR into one record per CDR3 protein. The data show about 1,000,000 distinct CDR3 sequences, more than 35% seen once. The sample taken for sequencing was blood. These receptors originate from an older woman in good health.

V is TRBV5-1 and J is TRBJ2-2; D uncertain. The CDR3 contains 13 residues. V was clipped by 3 bases and J by 6 bases, with 9 bases between them. Germline values: CDR1 SGHRS, CDR2 YFSETQ. This chain's CDR3 is CASSSEGSGELFF. CDR3 coding DNA: TGCGCCAGCAGCTCCGAAGGGTCCGGGGAGCTGTTTTTT.

In this sample, this clonotype turned up a few times. The chain links TRBV12-5 to TRBJ2-7; D perhaps matches TRBD1 (6 bases). Trimming shortened V by 3 bases and J by 6 bases, and 12 bases separated the two germline ends. Germline CDR1 reads LGHNT; CDR2 reads FRNRAP. The CDR3 covers 13 residues. The DNA of the CDR3 is TGTGCTAGTGGTTTCGATCAGGGGTCCGAGCAGTACTTC. This codes for CASGFDQGSEQYF.

This clonotype has only one observation. The chain is built from TRBV20-1 and TRBJ2-1; TRBD2 is a possible D gene (6 bases). CDR3 length: 13 residues. With 4 bases removed from V and 8 bases from J, the gap between germline ends came to 15 bases. In germline, CDR1 is DFQATT, CDR2 SNEGSKA (reference sequence). This CDR3 reads CSATQFGSYEQFF. For the CDR3, the DNA is TGCAGTGCTACCCAGTTCGGGAGCTATGAGCAGTTCTTC.

This clonotype has only a few counts. The J gene is TRBJ1-2, the V gene TRBV29-1, with a possible D match to TRBD1 (6 bases). The germline V gene encodes CDR1 SQVTM and CDR2 ANQGSEA. Trimming took 2 bases from V and 8 from J, leaving 15 bases between them. The CDR3 totals 13 residues. CDR3: CSVELQGVVGYTF. CDR3 nucleotide sequence: TGCAGCGTTGAATTACAGGGTGTCGTGGGCTACACCTTC.

The chain carries TRBV2 and TRBJ2-1, with TRBD1 matching over 7 bases. CDR1 and CDR2 from the germline V gene are SNHLY and FYNNEI. Trimming at V came to 6 bases and at J to 9 bases, leaving 20 bases not matched to a gene. The CDR3 has 17 amino acids. The CDR3 DNA sequence: TGTGCCAGCAGCACCCCGATGACAGGGATCGGCGAGGGTGAGCAGTTCTTC. This sequence encodes CASSTPMTGIGEGEQFF. Complete variable domain (other parts from reference TRBV2 and TRBJ2-1): EPEVTQTPSHQVTQMGQEVILRCVPISNHLYFYWYRQILGQKVEFLVSFYNNEISEKSEIFDDQFSVERPDGSNFTLKIRSTKLEDSAMYFCASSTPMTGIGEGEQFFGPGTRLTVL.

This chain links TRBV3-1 with TRBJ1-2; D remains unclear. This CDR3 is built from 12 residues. V shed 4 bases and J shed 3 bases, with 6 bases lying between them. Germline V gene sequence: CDR1 LGHDT, CDR2 YNNKEL (reference sequence). CDR3 DNA: TGTGCCAGCAGCCCAACGCACTATGGCTACACCTTC. The encoded protein is CASSPTHYGYTF.

V is TRBV29-1 and J is TRBJ2-7; TRBD2 aligns across 8 bases. The CDR3 has 13 amino acids. Per the germline V gene, CDR1 is SQVTM and CDR2 is ANQGSEA. J was trimmed by 2 bases and V by 6 bases; bases with no gene match: 6. The CDR3 bases are TGCAGCGTCCCCGGGAGGGCCGCCTACGAGCAGTACTTC. This sequence encodes CSVPGRAAYEQYF.

The rearrangement links TRBV7-9 to TRBJ1-5; D uncertain. Germline V CDR1 and CDR2: SEHNR, FQNEAQ (reference sequence). The CDR3 totals 11 residues. Trimming pared 11 bases from V and 4 bases from J, leaving 9 bases between. CDR3 sequence (DNA): TGTGCCGAGTATCGGAATCAGCCCCAGCATTTT. It yields the protein CAEYRNQPQHF.

Turning to this clonotype: One junction end does not reproduce the germline sequence, and a read error may be involved. The chain couples TRBV11-2 to TRBJ2-7; D call uncertain. The germline V gene has CDR1 SGHAT and CDR2 FQNNGV. The CDR3 totals 15 residues. CDR3 amino acids: CASSLVAPNPYEQYF. The CDR3 bases are TGTGCCAGCAGTTTAGTTGCGCCCAACCCCTACGAGCAGTACTTC. Supplemented by reference TRBV11-2 and TRBJ2-7, the full variable domain reads EAGVAQSPRYKIIEKRQSVAFWCNPISGHATLYWYQQILGQGPKLLIQFQNNGVVDDSQLPKDRFSAERLKGVDSTLKIQPAKLEDSAVYLCASSLVAPNPYEQYFGPGTRLTVT.

The chain couples TRBV29-1 to TRBJ2-1; TRBD2 might be the D (5 bases). The germline V and J ends were trimmed by 4 bases and 2 bases, with 12 bases remaining between them. The CDR3 contains 14 residues. CDR1 is SQVTM and CDR2 is ANQGSEA in the germline V gene. CDR3 DNA: TGCAGCGTTGGGACGAGCGGCCCCTACAATGAGCAGTTCTTC. Its protein is CSVGTSGPYNEQFF.

This chain connects TRBV7-8 to TRBJ2-7; tentatively, D is TRBD2 (6 bases). The V and J ends lost 5 bases and 12 bases respectively, with 26 bases between them. Germline values: CDR1 SGHVS, CDR2 FQNEAQ. The CDR3 has 15 residues. The chain's CDR3 is CASSHAGDSEDIRYF. CDR3 nucleotides: TGTGCCAGCAGCCATGCCGGGGACTCGGAGGACATTCGGTACTTC.

Of note for this clonotype: One end of the junction fails to match germline, which may point to a read error. The J gene is TRBJ2-3, the V gene TRBV6-1; 8 positions agree with TRBD2. Germline V CDR1 and CDR2: MNHNS, SASEGT. The CDR3 covers 15 residues. The CDR3 DNA is TGTGCCAGCAGTGCCGAGACTAGCGCCACAGATAGGCAGTATTTT. It is translated as CASSAETSATDRQYF.

The chain links TRBV6-2 or TRBV6-3 to TRBJ2-5; D not resolved. The V gene lost 4 bases and the J gene lost 7 bases, with 13 bases spanning the gap. This CDR3 spans 13 amino acids. Germline V CDR1 and CDR2: MNHEY, SVGEGT. CDR3 sequence (DNA): TGTGCCAGCAGTTCCCTACTTGTGGGGACCCAGTACTTC. Translated, it gives CASSSLLVGTQYF.

This rearrangement joins TRBV3-1 to TRBJ2-1; weak D call: TRBD2 (5 bases). V was trimmed by 0 bases and J by 0 bases, leaving 9 bases between them. This CDR3 spans 16 amino acids. Germline V gene lookup returns CDR1 LGHDT and CDR2 YNNKEL (reference sequence). CDR3 loop: CASSQDRLTSYNEQFF. In DNA, the CDR3 is TGTGCCAGCAGCCAAGATCGACTAACCTCCTACAATGAGCAGTTCTTC.

This clonotype was picked up a small number of times. This rearrangement joins TRBV12-3 or TRBV12-4 to TRBJ2-2; TRBD2 might be the D (5 bases). Trimming shortened V by 6 bases and J by 5 bases, and 16 bases separated the two germline ends. The CDR3 length is 15 residues. In DNA form, the CDR3 reads TGTGCCAGCAGCCGTAACAGCGAGGGTACCGGGGAGCTGTTTTTT. Translated, it gives CASSRNSEGTGELFF.

The V gene is TRBV20-1, the J gene TRBJ2-7; TRBD2 matches 10 bases. The germline V gene has CDR1 DFQATT and CDR2 SNEGSKA (reference sequence). V lost 6 bases to trimming and J lost 6 bases; unmatched junction nucleotides: 8. The CDR3 totals 13 residues. Here the CDR3 DNA reads TGCAGTGCGTACCCTAGGACTAGCGGCGAGCAGTACTTC. Protein sequence: CSAYPRTSGEQYF.